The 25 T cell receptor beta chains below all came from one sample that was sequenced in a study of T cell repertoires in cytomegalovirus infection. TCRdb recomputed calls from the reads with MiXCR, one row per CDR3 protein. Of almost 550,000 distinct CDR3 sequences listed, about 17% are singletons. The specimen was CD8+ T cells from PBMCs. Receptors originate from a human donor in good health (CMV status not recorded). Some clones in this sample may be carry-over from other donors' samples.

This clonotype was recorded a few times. CDR3 in DNA: TGTGCCATCAGTATTGGAGGGTCCAACTACTACTACGAGCAGTACTTC. Protein: CAISIGGSNYYYEQYF. The chain couples TRBV10-3 to TRBJ2-7; TRBD2 is a possible D gene (6 bases). This CDR3 is 16 amino acids long. The V gene's germline CDR1 is ENHRY and CDR2 SYGVKD. The V end lost 5 bases, the J end lost 3 bases, and 20 bases lay between the germline ends.

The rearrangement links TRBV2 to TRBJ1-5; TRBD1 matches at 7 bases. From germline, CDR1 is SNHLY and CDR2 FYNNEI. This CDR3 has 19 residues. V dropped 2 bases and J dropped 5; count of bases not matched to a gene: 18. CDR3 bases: TGTGCCAGCAGTGAATCAAGTTATTGGGACAGACCTGATCATCAGCCCCAGCATTTT. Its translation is CASSESSYWDRPDHQPQHF.

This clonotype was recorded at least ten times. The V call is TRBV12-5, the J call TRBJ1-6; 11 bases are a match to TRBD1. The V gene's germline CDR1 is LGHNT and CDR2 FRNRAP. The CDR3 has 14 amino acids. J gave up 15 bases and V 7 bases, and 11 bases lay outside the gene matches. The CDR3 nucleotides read TGTGCTAGTGCCCGGACAGGGGGCGATTTTCTCCTCCACTTT. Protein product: CASARTGGDFLLHF.

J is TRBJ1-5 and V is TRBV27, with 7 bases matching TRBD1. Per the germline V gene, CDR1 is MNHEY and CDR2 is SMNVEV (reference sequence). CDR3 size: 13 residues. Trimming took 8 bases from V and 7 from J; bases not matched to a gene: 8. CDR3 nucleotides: TGTGCCAGCGGAAGTACAGGGGACCAGCCCCAGCATTTT. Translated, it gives CASGSTGDQPQHF.

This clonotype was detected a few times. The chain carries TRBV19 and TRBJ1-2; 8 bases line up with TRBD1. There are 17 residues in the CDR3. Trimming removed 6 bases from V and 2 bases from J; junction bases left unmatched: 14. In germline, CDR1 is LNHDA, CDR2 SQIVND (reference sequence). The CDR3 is CASSRVRGRKVNYGYTF. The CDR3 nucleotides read TGTGCCAGTAGCCGAGTCAGGGGGCGCAAGGTCAACTATGGCTACACCTTC. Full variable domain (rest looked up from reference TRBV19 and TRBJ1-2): DGGITQSPKYLFRKEGQNVTLSCEQNLNHDAMYWYRQDPGQGLRLIYYSQIVNDFQKGDIAEGYSVSREKKESFPLTVTSAQKNPTAFYLCASSRVRGRKVNYGYTFGSGTRLTVV.

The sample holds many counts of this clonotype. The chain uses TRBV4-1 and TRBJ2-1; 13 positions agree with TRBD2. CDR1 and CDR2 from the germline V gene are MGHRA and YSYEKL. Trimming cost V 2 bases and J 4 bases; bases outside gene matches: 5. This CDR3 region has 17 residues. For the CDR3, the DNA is TGCGCCAGCAGCCAAAGACTAGCGGGGGGAGTTTACAATGAGCAGTTCTTC. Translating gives CASSQRLAGGVYNEQFF.

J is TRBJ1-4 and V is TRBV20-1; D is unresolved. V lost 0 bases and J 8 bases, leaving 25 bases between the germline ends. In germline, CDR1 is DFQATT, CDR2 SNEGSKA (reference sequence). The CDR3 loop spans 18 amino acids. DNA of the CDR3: TGCAGTGCTAGAGACCCGACCAATACTAGACTAGACGGAGAAAAACTGTTTTTT. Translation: CSARDPTNTRLDGEKLFF.

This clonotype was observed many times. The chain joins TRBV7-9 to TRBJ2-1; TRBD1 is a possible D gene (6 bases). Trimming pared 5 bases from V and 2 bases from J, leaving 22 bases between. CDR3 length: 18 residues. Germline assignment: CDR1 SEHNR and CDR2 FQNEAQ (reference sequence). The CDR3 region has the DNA TGTGCCAGCAGCCCTAGAAACCCCAGGGGACCGACCTACAATGAGCAGTTCTTC. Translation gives CASSPRNPRGPTYNEQFF.

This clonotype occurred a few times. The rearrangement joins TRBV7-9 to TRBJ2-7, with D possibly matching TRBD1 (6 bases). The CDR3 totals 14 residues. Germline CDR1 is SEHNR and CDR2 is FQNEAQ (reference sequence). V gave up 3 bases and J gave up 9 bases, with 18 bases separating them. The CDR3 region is CASSLGGQTHGQYF. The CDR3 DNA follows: TGTGCCAGCAGCTTGGGCGGACAGACCCACGGGCAGTACTTC.

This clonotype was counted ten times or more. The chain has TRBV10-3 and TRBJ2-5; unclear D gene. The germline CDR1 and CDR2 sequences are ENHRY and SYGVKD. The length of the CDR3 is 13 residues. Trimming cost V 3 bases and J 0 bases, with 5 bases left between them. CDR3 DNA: TGTGCCATCAGTGACGATTACCAAGAGACCCAGTACTTC. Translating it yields CAISDDYQETQYF.

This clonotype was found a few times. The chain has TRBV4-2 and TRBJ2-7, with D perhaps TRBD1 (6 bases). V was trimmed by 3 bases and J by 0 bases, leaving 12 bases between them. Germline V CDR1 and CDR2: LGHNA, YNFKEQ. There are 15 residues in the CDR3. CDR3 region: CASSQATGYSYEQYF. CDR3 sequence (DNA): TGTGCCAGCAGCCAGGCTACAGGGTACTCCTACGAGCAGTACTTC.

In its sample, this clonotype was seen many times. CDR3 in DNA: TGTGCCAGCAGTTACTATTCCGGGGGGCCTCAAACCGGGGAGCTGTTTTTT. This encodes CASSYYSGGPQTGELFF. The V call is TRBV6-5, the J call TRBJ2-2; perhaps TRBD2 as D (7 bases). The V end lost 1 base, the J end lost 5 bases, and 17 bases lay between the germline ends. Germline V gene sequence: CDR1 MNHEY, CDR2 SVGAGI. The CDR3 runs to 17 residues.

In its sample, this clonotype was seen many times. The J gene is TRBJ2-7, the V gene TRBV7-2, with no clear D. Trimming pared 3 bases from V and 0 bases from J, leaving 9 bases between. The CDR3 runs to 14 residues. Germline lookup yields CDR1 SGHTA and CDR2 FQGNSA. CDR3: CASSFVLNSYEQYF. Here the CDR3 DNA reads TGTGCCAGCAGCTTCGTCCTCAACTCCTACGAGCAGTACTTC.

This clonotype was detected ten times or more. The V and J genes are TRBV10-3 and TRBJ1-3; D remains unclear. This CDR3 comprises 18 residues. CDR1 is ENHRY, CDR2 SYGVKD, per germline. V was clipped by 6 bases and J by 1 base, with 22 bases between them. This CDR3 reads CAIRAQYLDRSSGNTIYF. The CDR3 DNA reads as TGTGCCATCAGAGCCCAGTACTTGGATCGATCTTCTGGAAACACCATATATTTT.

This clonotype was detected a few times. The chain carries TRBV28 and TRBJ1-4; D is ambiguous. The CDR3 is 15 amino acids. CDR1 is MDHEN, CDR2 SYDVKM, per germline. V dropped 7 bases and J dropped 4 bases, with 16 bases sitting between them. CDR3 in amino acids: CASTPERAVNEKLFF. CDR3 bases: TGTGCCAGCACCCCGGAGAGGGCGGTTAATGAAAAACTGTTTTTT. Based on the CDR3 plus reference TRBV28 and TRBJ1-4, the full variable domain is DVKVTQSSRYLVKRTGEKVFLECVQDMDHENMFWYRQDPGLGLRLIYFSYDVKMKEKGDIPEGYSVSREKKERFSLILESASTNQTSMYLCASTPERAVNEKLFFGSGTQLSVL.

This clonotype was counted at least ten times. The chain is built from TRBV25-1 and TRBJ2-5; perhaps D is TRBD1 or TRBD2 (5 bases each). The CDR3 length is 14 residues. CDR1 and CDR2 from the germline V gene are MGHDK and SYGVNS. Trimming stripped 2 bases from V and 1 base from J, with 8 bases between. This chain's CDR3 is CASSEAGTQETQYF. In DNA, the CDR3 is TGTGCCAGCAGTGAAGCCGGGACCCAAGAGACCCAGTACTTC. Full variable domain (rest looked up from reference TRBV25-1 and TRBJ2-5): EADIYQTPRYLVIGTGKKITLECSQTMGHDKMYWYQQDPGMELHLIHYSYGVNSTEKGDLSSESTVSRIRTEHFPLTLESARPSHTSQYLCASSEAGTQETQYFGPGTRLLVL.

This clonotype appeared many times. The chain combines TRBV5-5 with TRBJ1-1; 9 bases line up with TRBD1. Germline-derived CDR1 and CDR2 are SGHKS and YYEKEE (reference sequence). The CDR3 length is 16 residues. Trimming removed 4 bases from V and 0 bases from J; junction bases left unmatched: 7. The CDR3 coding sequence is TGTGCCAGCAGCCCGGGGACAGGGCTTATGAACACTGAAGCTTTCTTT. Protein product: CASSPGTGLMNTEAFF. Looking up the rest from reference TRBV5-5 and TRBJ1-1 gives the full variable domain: DAGVTQSPTHLIKTRGQQVTLRCSPISGHKSVSWYQQVLGQGPQFIFQYYEKEERGRGNFPDRFSARQFPNYSSELNVNALLLGDSALYLCASSPGTGLMNTEAFFGQGTRLTVV.

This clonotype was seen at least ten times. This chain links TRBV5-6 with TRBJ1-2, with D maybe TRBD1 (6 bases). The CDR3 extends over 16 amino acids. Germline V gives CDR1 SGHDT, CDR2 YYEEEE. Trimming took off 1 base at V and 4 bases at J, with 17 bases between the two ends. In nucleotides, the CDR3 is TGTGCCAGCAGCTTGTCGACAGGCCTGACGGGCTATGGCTACACCTTC. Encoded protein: CASSLSTGLTGYGYTF. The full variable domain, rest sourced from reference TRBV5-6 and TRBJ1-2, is DAGVTQSPTHLIKTRGQQVTLRCSPKSGHDTVSWYQQALGQGPQFIFQYYEEEERQRGNFPDRFSGHQFPNYSSELNVNALLLGDSALYLCASSLSTGLTGYGYTFGSGTRLTVV.

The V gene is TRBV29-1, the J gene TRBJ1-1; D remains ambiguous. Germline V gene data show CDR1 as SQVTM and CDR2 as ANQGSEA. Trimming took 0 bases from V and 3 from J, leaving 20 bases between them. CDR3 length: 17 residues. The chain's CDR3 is CSVEDRRRPQTDTEAFF. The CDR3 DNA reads TGCAGCGTTGAAGATCGCCGCAGACCCCAGACTGACACTGAAGCTTTCTTT.

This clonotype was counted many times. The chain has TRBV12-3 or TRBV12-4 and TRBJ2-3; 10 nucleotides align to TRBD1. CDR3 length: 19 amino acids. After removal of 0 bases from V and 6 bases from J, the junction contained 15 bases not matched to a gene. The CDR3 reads CASSLARWGDRGKQDTQYF. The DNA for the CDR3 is TGTGCCAGCAGTTTAGCCCGGTGGGGGGACAGGGGAAAACAGGATACGCAGTATTTT.

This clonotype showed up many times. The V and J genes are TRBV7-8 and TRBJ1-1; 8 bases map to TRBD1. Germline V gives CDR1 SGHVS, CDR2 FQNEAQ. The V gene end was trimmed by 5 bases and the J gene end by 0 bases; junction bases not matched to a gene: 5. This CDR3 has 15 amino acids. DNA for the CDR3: TGTGCCAGCAGCGCCGGACAGGGTATGAACACTGAAGCTTTCTTT. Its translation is CASSAGQGMNTEAFF.

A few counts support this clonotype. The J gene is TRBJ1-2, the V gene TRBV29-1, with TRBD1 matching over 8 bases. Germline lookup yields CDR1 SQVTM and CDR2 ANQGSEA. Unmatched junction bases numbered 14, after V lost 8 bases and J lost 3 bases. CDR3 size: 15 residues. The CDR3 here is CSCTPGQGDYYGYTF. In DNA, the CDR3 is TGCAGCTGCACCCCTGGACAGGGAGATTACTATGGCTACACCTTC.

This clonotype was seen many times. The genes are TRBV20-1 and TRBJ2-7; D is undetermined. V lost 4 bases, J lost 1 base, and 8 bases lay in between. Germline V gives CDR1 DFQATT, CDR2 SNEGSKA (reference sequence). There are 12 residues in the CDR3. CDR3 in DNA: TGCAGTGCTAACGTATTGTCCTACGAGCAGTACTTC. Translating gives CSANVLSYEQYF.

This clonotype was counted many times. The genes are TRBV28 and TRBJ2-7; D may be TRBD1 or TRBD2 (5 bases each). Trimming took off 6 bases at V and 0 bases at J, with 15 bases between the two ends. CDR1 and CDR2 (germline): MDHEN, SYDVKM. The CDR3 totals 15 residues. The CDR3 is CASSFSHGTSYEQYF. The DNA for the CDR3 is TGTGCCAGCAGCTTTTCTCATGGGACCTCCTACGAGCAGTACTTC.

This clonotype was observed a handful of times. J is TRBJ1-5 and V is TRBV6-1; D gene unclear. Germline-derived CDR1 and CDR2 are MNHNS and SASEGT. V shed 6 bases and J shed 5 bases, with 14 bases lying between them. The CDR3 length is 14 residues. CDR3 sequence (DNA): TGTGCCAGCAGCTACCCCGGCCCACATCAGCCCCAGCATTTT. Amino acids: CASSYPGPHQPQHF.